These T cell receptor beta chains were read from a single sample in a study of siplizumab effects on memory and regulatory T cells. Assay used: immunoSEQ multiplex PCR; TCRdb lists only in-frame clones, some missing. The table has about 72,000 clones, about 90% seen once. The specimen sequenced was CD8+ T cells sorted from blood. The source of these receptors is a human donor in good health. Both conserved end residues are part of each CDR3. A D gene is named only where the DNA matches it firmly. Clone size is given for some rows only: seen once, a few or many times, or a class if the clone is expanded.

d_call	clone_size	j_call	v_call	cdr3_nt	cdr3_aa
TRBD2	once	TRBJ2-2	TRBV4-1	TGCGCCAGCAGCCAAGTGGGACTAGCGGGGGAGGGGGAGCTGTTTTTT	CASSQVGLAGEGELFF
TRBD1	once	TRBJ2-1	TRBV27	TGTGCCAGCAGTTTATCGACAGGGGCCCCCTACAATGAGCAGTTCTTC	CASSLSTGAPYNEQFF
TRBD2	NA	TRBJ2-7	TRBV18	TGTGCCAGCTCGAGTAGCGGGGAGAGCTCCTACGAGCAGTACTTC	CASSSSGESSYEQYF
TRBD2	NA	TRBJ2-7	TRBV7-8	TGTGCCAGCAGCCCCTCCCCCGGGACTAGCGGGAGTTACGAGCAGTACTTC	CASSPSPGTSGSYEQYF
TRBD2	NA	TRBJ2-3	TRBV9	TGTGCCAGCAGCGCCACAGCGGGAGTGAGAGATACGCAGTATTTT	CASSATAGVRDTQYF
TRBD2	NA	TRBJ2-5	TRBV13	TGTGCCAGCAGCCATCTAGCGGCCCCCCTAGAGACCCAGTACTTC	CASSHLAAPLETQYF
TRBD1	NA	TRBJ2-2	TRBV7-2	TGTGCCAGCAGCTCTTACAGGGGGCAAACCGGGGAGCTGTTTTTT	CASSSYRGQTGELFF
TRBD2	once	TRBJ2-2	TRBV19	TGTGCCAGTAGTATTTTCCTGGGACTAGCGGGAGAGGGAACCGGGGAGCTGTTTTTT	CASSIFLGLAGEGTGELFF
TRBD1	once	TRBJ2-7	TRBV25-1	TGTGCCAGCAGTCCCCTAGAAATGGACAGGGTCCACGAGCAGTACTTC	CASSPLEMDRVHEQYF
NA	NA	TRBJ2-3	TRBV19	TGTGCCAGTAGTATAGTCGGAGATACGCAGTATTTT	CASSIVGDTQYF
TRBD2	NA	TRBJ2-1	TRBV29-1	TGCAGCGTTGAAGGGGCTAGCGGGAGAGTCCTATCCTACAATGAGCAGTTCTTC	CSVEGASGRVLSYNEQFF
NA	NA	TRBJ2-7	TRBV7-9	TGTGCCAGCAGCTTGTCCCCTAGCGACTACGAGCAGTACTTC	CASSLSPSDYEQYF
NA	once	TRBJ1-2	TRBV7-8	TGTGCCAGCAGCTTAGAATGGCAGAACTATGGCTACACCTTC	CASSLEWQNYGYTF
NA	once	TRBJ1-2	TRBV19	TGTGCCAGTAGTAGCGGGACACGCTACTATGGCTACACCTTC	CASSSGTRYYGYTF
NA	NA	TRBJ2-1	TRBV2	TGTGCCAGCAGTCCCGGACGGATTTCCTACAATGAGCAGTTCTTC	CASSPGRISYNEQFF
NA	NA	TRBJ1-5	TRBV13	TGTGCCAGCAGCCCTGGACGGTTCAATCAGCCCCAGCATTTT	CASSPGRFNQPQHF
NA	NA	TRBJ1-2	TRBV27	TGTGCCAGCAGCCTTGACGGGTCTAACTATGGCTACACCTTC	CASSLDGSNYGYTF
TRBD2	NA	TRBJ2-3	TRBV6-5	TGTGCCAGCAGCCGACTAGCGGGAGTTTCGGATACGCAGTATTTT	CASSRLAGVSDTQYF
NA	NA	TRBJ2-1	TRBV19	TGTGCCAGTAAGGTCGGTCGGGGGCGGAATGAGCAGTTCTTC	CASKVGRGRNEQFF
NA	NA	TRBJ1-2	TRBV7-6	TGTGCCAGCAGCCCGAGGGGGTCAGACGGCCTGGGGGGCTACACCTTC	CASSPRGSDGLGGYTF
NA	NA	TRBJ1-2	TRBV4-1	TGCGCCAGCAGCGACACGGGAGGGTATGGCTACACCTTC	CASSDTGGYGYTF
TRBD1	NA	TRBJ2-3	TRBV7-9	TGTGCCAGCAGCGGGCTAGGACAGGGTACAGATACGCAGTATTTT	CASSGLGQGTDTQYF
NA	NA	TRBJ1-3	TRBV27	TGTGCCAGCAGTTTATCGTGGGGTTCTGGAAACACCATATATTTT	CASSLSWGSGNTIYF
NA	NA	TRBJ2-1	TRBV6-6	TGTGCCAGCAGTTACTCGGGGTGGGGTAATGAGCAGTTCTTC	CASSYSGWGNEQFF
NA	few	TRBJ1-5	TRBV10-2	TGCGCCAGCAGTGAATTGGGACAGCCCCAGCATTTT	CASSELGQPQHF
TRBD2	once	TRBJ2-1	TRBV2	TGTGCCAGCAGGACTCAGCGCGGGGGGGACTCCTACAATGAGCAGTTCTTC	CASRTQRGGDSYNEQFF
NA	NA	TRBJ2-1	TRBV7-6	TGTGCCAGCAGCCTACTAGGCAAGTTAGACAATGAGCAGTTCTTC	CASSLLGKLDNEQFF
TRBD1	NA	TRBJ1-2	TRBV25-1	TGTGCCAGCAGTGAGACAGGGGGCGGTTTGGCGGACTATGGCTACACCTTC	CASSETGGGLADYGYTF
TRBD1	once	TRBJ1-2	TRBV27	TGTGCCAGCAGTGGACAGGGCCAACCTAGGTATGGCTACACCTTC	CASSGQGQPRYGYTF
NA	NA	TRBJ1-4	TRBV6-4	TGTGCCCGCACTAATGAAAAACTGTTTTTT	CARTNEKLFF
TRBD1	NA	TRBJ2-7	TRBV6-6	TGTGCCAGCAGTCCGATTCTCGGGACAGGGGACTACGAGCAGTACTTC	CASSPILGTGDYEQYF
NA	once	TRBJ1-4	TRBV2	TGTGCCAGCAGTGAAGGGGAGAATAATGAAAAACTGTTTTTT	CASSEGENNEKLFF
NA	NA	TRBJ1-3	TRBV6-5	TGTGCCAGCAGTTACTCAGGGTTTGGAAACACCATATATTTT	CASSYSGFGNTIYF
NA	once	TRBJ2-5	TRBV2	TGTGCCAGCAGTGAGCTAGGCAGCCAAGAGACCCAGTACTTC	CASSELGSQETQYF
TRBD2	NA	TRBJ2-3	TRBV4-1	TGCGCCAGCAGCCAAGAACCCAGCGGGGGGGCCACAGATACGCAGTATTTT	CASSQEPSGGATDTQYF
TRBD2	NA	TRBJ2-1	TRBV9	TGTGCCAGCAGCCCTGGACTAGCGGGAGTAAATGAGCAGTTCTTC	CASSPGLAGVNEQFF
TRBD1	NA	TRBJ2-7	TRBV6-5	TGTGCCAGCGGCCCGACAGGGGACTACGAGCAGTACTTC	CASGPTGDYEQYF
NA	NA	TRBJ2-1	TRBV7-2	TGTGCCAGCAGCTCAGGGGCCCTCTACAATGAGCAGTTCTTC	CASSSGALYNEQFF
NA	NA	TRBJ1-1	TRBV27	TGTGCCAGCAGCCCCCTCTCCGGAACGAACACTGAAGCTTTCTTT	CASSPLSGTNTEAFF
NA	NA	TRBJ1-6	TRBV6-1	TGTGCCAGCAGGGGGGGAGGGCGAGATTCACCCCTCCACTTT	CASRGGGRDSPLHF
TRBD1	NA	TRBJ2-1	TRBV6-1	TGTGCCAGCACCCACGGACAGGGGGAGGATGAGCAGTTCTTC	CASTHGQGEDEQFF
TRBD1	NA	TRBJ2-7	TRBV10-3	TGTGCCATCAGTGAGACAGGGGCCGACGAGCAGTACTTC	CAISETGADEQYF
TRBD2	once	TRBJ2-7	TRBV27	TGTGCCAGCAGTCCGGGACTAGGGCTACTTTACGAGCAGTACTTC	CASSPGLGLLYEQYF
NA	NA	TRBJ2-3	TRBV5-4	TGTGCCAGCAGCTCACTGACTAGTGGGTTTTCAAGTACGCAGTATTTT	CASSSLTSGFSSTQYF
TRBD2	NA	TRBJ2-1	TRBV5-1	TGCGCCAGCAGCTTGACTAGCGGGAGAGGAAATGAGCAGTTCTTC	CASSLTSGRGNEQFF
NA	once	TRBJ1-3	TRBV12-5	TGTGCTAGTGGCCCGGTGGGGGTCGGAAACACCATATATTTT	CASGPVGVGNTIYF
NA	NA	TRBJ2-5	TRBV11-2	TGTGCCAGCAGCTTAGGCTTTGCGGGGTTACAAGAGACCCAGTACTTC	CASSLGFAGLQETQYF
TRBD1	NA	TRBJ2-1	TRBV9	TGTGCCAGCAGCTTGCAGGGGGCTTACAATGAGCAGTTCTTC	CASSLQGAYNEQFF
NA	NA	TRBJ2-1	TRBV4-1	TGCGCCAGCAGCCAAGATGAATCCACCGGAGGGCGATACAATGAGCAGTTCTTC	CASSQDESTGGRYNEQFF
NA	NA	TRBJ1-1	TRBV28	TGTGCCAGCAGTTCCGTTGGTGTCGAGTCCACTGAAGCTTTCTTT	CASSSVGVESTEAFF
NA	NA	TRBJ2-6	TRBV6-1	TGTGCCAGCAGTGGATTATCTGGGGCCAACGTCCTGACTTTC	CASSGLSGANVLTF
NA	NA	TRBJ1-6	TRBV7-9	TGTGCCAGCAGCTTAGCCGGTTCACCCCTCCACTTT	CASSLAGSPLHF
NA	NA	TRBJ1-2	TRBV5-1	TGCGCCAGCAGCTTGGCCCTTCCCGGAGGCTACACCTTC	CASSLALPGGYTF
NA	NA	TRBJ2-1	TRBV7-9	TGTGCCAGCAGCGCTCTGCTAGCCAGCAGAGAAAATGAGCAGTTCTTC	CASSALLASRENEQFF
TRBD1	NA	TRBJ2-7	TRBV18	TGTGCCAGCTCACCAGACAGGGGGCTTAGCGAGCAGTACTTC	CASSPDRGLSEQYF